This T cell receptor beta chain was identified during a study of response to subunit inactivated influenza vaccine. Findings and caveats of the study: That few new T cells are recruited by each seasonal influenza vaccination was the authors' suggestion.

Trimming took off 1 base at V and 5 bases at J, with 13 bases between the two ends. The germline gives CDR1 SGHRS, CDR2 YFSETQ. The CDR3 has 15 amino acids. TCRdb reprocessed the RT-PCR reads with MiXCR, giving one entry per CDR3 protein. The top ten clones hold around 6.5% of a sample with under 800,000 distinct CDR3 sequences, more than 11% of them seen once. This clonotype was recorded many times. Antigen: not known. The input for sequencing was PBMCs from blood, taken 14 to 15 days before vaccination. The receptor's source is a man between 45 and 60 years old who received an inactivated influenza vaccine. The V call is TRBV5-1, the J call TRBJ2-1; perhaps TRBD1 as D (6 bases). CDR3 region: CASSLSRGINNEQFF. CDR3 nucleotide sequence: TGCGCCAGCAGCTTGTCGAGGGGGATTAACAATGAGCAGTTCTTC.